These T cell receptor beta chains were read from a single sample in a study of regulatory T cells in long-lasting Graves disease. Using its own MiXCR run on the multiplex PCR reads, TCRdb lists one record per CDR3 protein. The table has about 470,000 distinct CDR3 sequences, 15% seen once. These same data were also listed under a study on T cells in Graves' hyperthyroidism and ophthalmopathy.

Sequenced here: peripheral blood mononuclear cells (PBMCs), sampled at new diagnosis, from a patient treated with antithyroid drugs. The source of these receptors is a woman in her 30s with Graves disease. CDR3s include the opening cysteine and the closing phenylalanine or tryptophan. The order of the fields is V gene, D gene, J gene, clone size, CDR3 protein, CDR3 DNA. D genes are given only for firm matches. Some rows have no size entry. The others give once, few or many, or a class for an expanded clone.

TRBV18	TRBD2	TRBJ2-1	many	CASSPGGLAGEEEQFF	TGTGCCAGCTCACCGGGGGGACTAGCGGGAGAGGAAGAGCAGTTCTTC
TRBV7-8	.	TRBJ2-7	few	CASSFTGSEQYF	TGTGCCAGCAGCTTTACAGGGTCCGAGCAGTACTTC
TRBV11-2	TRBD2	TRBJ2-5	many	CASSPLAEKETQYF	TGTGCCAGCAGCCCACTAGCGGAAAAAGAGACCCAGTACTTC
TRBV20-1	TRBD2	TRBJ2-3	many	CSARDSTSGSRADTQYF	TGCAGTGCTAGAGATTCAACTAGCGGGAGTCGCGCAGATACGCAGTATTTT
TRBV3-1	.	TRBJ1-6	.	CASTTGIDSYNSPLHF	TGTGCCAGCACTACAGGGATCGACTCCTATAATTCACCCCTCCACTTT
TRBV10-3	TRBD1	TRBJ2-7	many	CAISVGTGVSEQYF	TGTGCCATCAGTGTGGGGACAGGGGTTAGCGAGCAGTACTTC
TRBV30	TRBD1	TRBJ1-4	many	CAWSRGQSGEKLFF	TGTGCCTGGAGTAGGGGACAGTCCGGCGAAAAACTGTTTTTT
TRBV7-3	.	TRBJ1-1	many	CASSLLTGTEAFF	TGTGCCAGCAGCTTACTCACAGGCACTGAAGCTTTCTTT
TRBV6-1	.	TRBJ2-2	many	CASSHQGTGELFF	TGTGCCAGCAGTCACCAGGGCACCGGGGAGCTGTTTTTT
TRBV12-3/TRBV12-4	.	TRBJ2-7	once	CASSLHGTASYEQYF	TGTGCCAGCAGCCTTCACGGGACTGCCTCCTACGAGCAGTACTTC
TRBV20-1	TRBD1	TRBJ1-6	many	CSAMTGAGGSPLHF	TGCAGTGCTATGACAGGGGCAGGGGGTTCACCCCTCCACTTT
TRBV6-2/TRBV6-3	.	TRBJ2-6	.	CASSYSRGANVLTF	TGTGCCAGCAGTTACTCTCGTGGGGCCAACGTCCTGACTTTC
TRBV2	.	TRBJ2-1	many	CASKLSGSYNEQFF	TGTGCCAGCAAACTTAGCGGCTCCTACAATGAGCAGTTCTTC
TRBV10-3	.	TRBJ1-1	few	CAISEGAGFTEAFF	TGTGCCATCAGTGAAGGGGCGGGGTTCACTGAAGCTTTCTTT
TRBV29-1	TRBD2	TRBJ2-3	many	CSVEDLTSGRPDTQYF	TGCAGCGTTGAAGATCTGACTAGCGGGAGACCAGATACGCAGTATTTT
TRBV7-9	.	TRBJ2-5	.	CASSILGDAGETQYF	TGTGCCAGCAGCATACTGGGGGACGCCGGGGAGACCCAGTACTTC
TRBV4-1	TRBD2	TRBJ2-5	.	CASSQDSAGGPNQETQYF	TGCGCCAGCAGCCAAGATTCCGCGGGAGGGCCCAACCAAGAGACCCAGTACTTC
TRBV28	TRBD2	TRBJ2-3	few	CASKGGTSADTQYF	TGTGCCAGCAAGGGAGGGACTAGTGCAGATACGCAGTATTTT
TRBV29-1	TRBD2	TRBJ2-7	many	CSVGLAVSSYEQYF	TGCAGCGTTGGACTAGCGGTAAGCTCCTACGAGCAGTACTTC
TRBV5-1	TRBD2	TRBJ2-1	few	CASSLEPSGSYNEQFF	TGCGCCAGCAGCTTGGAACCTAGCGGTTCTTACAATGAGCAGTTCTTC
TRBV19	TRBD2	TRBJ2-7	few	CASSIGTRAYEQYF	TGTGCCAGTAGTATTGGGACTAGAGCCTACGAGCAGTACTTC
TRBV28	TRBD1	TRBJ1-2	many	CASRLDRALYGYTF	TGTGCCAGCAGGCTGGACAGGGCACTTTATGGCTACACCTTC
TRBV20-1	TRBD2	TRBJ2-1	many	CSARVTEASGLYYNEQFF	TGCAGTGCTAGAGTAACGGAGGCTAGCGGTCTATACTACAATGAGCAGTTCTTC
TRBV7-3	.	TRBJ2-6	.	CASSEQGGGRSGANVLTF	TGTGCCAGCAGCGAACAGGGGGGGGGACGCTCTGGGGCCAACGTCCTGACTTTC
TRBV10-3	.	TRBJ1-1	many	CAISVDTEAFF	TGTGCCATCAGTGTAGACACTGAAGCTTTCTTT
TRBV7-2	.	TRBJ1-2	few	CASSPGEGVTNYGYTF	TGCGCCAGCAGCCCGGGGGAAGGAGTTACTAACTATGGCTACACCTTC
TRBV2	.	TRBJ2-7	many	CATKGQSYEQYF	TGTGCCACCAAAGGACAAAGCTACGAGCAGTACTTC
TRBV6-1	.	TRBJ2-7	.	CASAEVGAYEQYF	TGTGCCAGCGCCGAGGTGGGAGCCTACGAGCAGTACTTC
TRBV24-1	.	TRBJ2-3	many	CATSAFAGSTDTQYF	TGTGCCACCAGTGCTTTTGCAGGGTCCACAGATACGCAGTATTTT
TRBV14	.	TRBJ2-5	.	CGSSQTPRHGETQYF	TGTGGCAGCAGCCAAACACCCCGGCATGGGGAGACCCAGTACTTC
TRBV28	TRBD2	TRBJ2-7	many	CASSSSGTSGIYEQYF	TGTGCCAGCAGTTCCTCCGGGACTAGCGGGATCTACGAGCAGTACTTC
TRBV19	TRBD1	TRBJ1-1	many	CASKIGQGAGMNTEAFF	TGTGCCAGTAAAATAGGACAGGGGGCTGGGATGAACACTGAAGCTTTCTTT